These T cell receptor beta chains were read from a single sample in a study of T cell changes during pregnancy in multiple sclerosis. Sequencing used immunoSEQ multiplex PCR; TCRdb keeps in-frame clones, though not all of them. The sample contains roughly 53,000 clones, roughly nine tenths of which appear only once. This specimen was CD4+ T cells from peripheral blood mononuclear cells, taken in the second trimester of pregnancy. The source is a female donor in good health, enrolled as a control in a pregnancy study. Both conserved end residues are part of each CDR3. D genes are given only for firm matches. A row's size may be missing; if present it is once, few, many or a size class.

>TRBJ1-2|TRBD1|TRBV5-1|-
CASRETGVNYGYTF
TGCGCCAGCAGGGAGACAGGGGTAAACTATGGCTACACCTTC
>TRBJ2-7|TRBD1|TRBV19|once
CASSISRGTGVFEQYF
TGTGCCAGTAGTATATCCCGCGGGACAGGTGTGTTCGAGCAGTACTTC
>TRBJ2-3|-|TRBV11-2|-
CASSSSTDTQYF
TGTGCCAGCAGCAGCAGCACAGATACGCAGTATTTT
>TRBJ2-5|-|TRBV7-7|-
CASSFLGRGETQYF
TGTGCTAGCAGCTTTCTCGGCAGGGGAGAGACCCAGTACTTC
>TRBJ1-1|-|TRBV20-1|few
CSVSVNTEAFF
TGCAGTGTCAGCGTGAACACTGAAGCTTTCTTT
>TRBJ1-4|-|TRBV6-5|-
CASSYNPGVHGEKLFF
TGTGCCAGCAGTTATAATCCAGGGGTGCACGGTGAAAAACTGTTTTTT
>TRBJ2-3|TRBD2|TRBV4-3|-
CASSQGQWGGDADTQYF
TGCGCCAGCAGCCAAGGCCAATGGGGGGGAGATGCAGATACGCAGTATTTT
>TRBJ2-5|TRBD2|TRBV5-5|-
CASSLLQGLAGGEKTQYF
TGTGCCAGCAGCTTGCTCCAGGGACTAGCGGGGGGGGAAAAGACCCAGTACTTC
>TRBJ1-1|-|TRBV14|-
CASSQDWRGMNTEAFF
TGTGCCAGCAGCCAAGATTGGAGGGGAATGAACACTGAAGCTTTCTTT
>TRBJ1-1|TRBD1|TRBV4-3|-
CASSRTDRANTEAFF
TGCGCCAGCAGCCGGACGGACAGGGCCAACACTGAAGCTTTCTTT
>TRBJ2-1|-|TRBV7-9|once
CASSLVDGVDSVYNEQFF
TGTGCCAGCAGCTTAGTTGACGGGGTGGACTCCGTTTACAATGAGCAGTTCTTC
>TRBJ2-2|-|TRBV7-2|-
CASSLAGGGNTGELFF
TGTGCCAGCAGCTTAGCGGGGGGAGGAAATACCGGGGAGCTGTTTTTT
>TRBJ1-1|-|TRBV6-4|-
CASSDSGGATEAFF
TGTGCCAGCAGTGACTCCGGGGGGGCCACTGAAGCTTTCTTT
>TRBJ1-3|-|TRBV7-9|-
CASSSNRNSGNTIYF
TGTGCCAGCAGCTCCAACAGGAACTCTGGAAACACCATATATTTT
>TRBJ1-2|-|TRBV30|-
CAWRKLRVGGYTF
TGTGCCTGGAGAAAACTAAGAGTCGGAGGCTACACCTTC
>TRBJ2-7|TRBD1|TRBV4-3|-
CASSQDLTVRGSYEQYF
TGCGCCAGCAGCCAAGATTTAACGGTCAGGGGGTCCTACGAGCAGTACTTC
>TRBJ2-7|-|TRBV7-9|once
CASSFSTGREQYF
TGTGCCAGCAGCTTCTCAACAGGGCGCGAGCAGTACTTC
>TRBJ2-7|-|TRBV28|-
CASSPSAYEQYF
TGTGCCAGCAGCCCTAGCGCCTACGAGCAGTACTTC
>TRBJ1-1|-|TRBV20-1|few
CGHRAPEAFF
TGCGGGCACAGGGCACCCGAAGCTTTCTTT
>TRBJ1-1|-|TRBV7-7|-
CASSAGGNTEAFF
TGTGCTAGCAGCGCGGGGGGGAACACTGAAGCTTTCTTT
>TRBJ1-4|-|TRBV7-6|-
CASSLQQGSDEKLFF
TGTGCCAGCAGCTTACAGCAGGGGTCGGATGAAAAACTGTTTTTT
>TRBJ1-2|-|TRBV5-4|-
CASSNRQQLSYGYTF
TGTGCCAGCAGCAACAGACAGCAACTTAGCTATGGCTACACCTTC
>TRBJ2-2|-|TRBV30|few
CAWSTGNAGELFF
TGTGCCTGGAGCACAGGGAACGCCGGGGAGCTGTTTTTT
>TRBJ1-1|TRBD1|TRBV7-9|-
CASSLGQGVTEAFF
TGTGCCAGCAGCCTGGGACAGGGAGTCACTGAAGCTTTCTTT
>TRBJ2-7|TRBD1|TRBV30|-
CAWSRDRVYEQYF
TGTGCCTGGAGTCGGGACAGGGTCTACGAGCAGTACTTC
>TRBJ1-5|-|TRBV6-5|few
CASRKQGNQPQHF
TGTGCCAGCAGGAAGCAGGGGAATCAGCCCCAGCATTTT
>TRBJ2-3|TRBD2|TRBV6-5|-
CASSYSAGVGADTQYF
TGTGCCAGCAGTTACTCAGCGGGGGTAGGAGCAGATACGCAGTATTTT
>TRBJ1-1|TRBD1|TRBV18|-
CASSRGLPGQGRPEAFF
TGTGCCAGCTCACGAGGGCTTCCGGGACAGGGTAGGCCTGAAGCTTTCTTT
>TRBJ1-1|-|TRBV19|-
CASSTEDYWTEAFF
TGTGCCAGTAGTACAGAGGACTACTGGACTGAAGCTTTCTTT
>TRBJ1-3|TRBD1|TRBV19|-
CASSMTGVLLSGNTIYF
TGTGCCAGTAGTATGACAGGGGTCCTACTCTCTGGAAACACCATATATTTT
>TRBJ2-5|TRBD1|TRBV5-5|once
CASSSRGGRETQYF
TGTGCCAGCAGCAGCCGAGGGGGCCGGGAGACCCAGTACTTC
>TRBJ1-6|-|TRBV30|-
CAWRPGLRPLHF
TGTGCCTGGAGACCCGGTCTGAGACCCCTCCACTTT
>TRBJ2-1|-|TRBV7-6|-
CASSLEEGSYEQFF
TGTGCCAGCAGCTTAGAGGAGGGGAGTTATGAGCAGTTCTTC
>TRBJ2-2|-|TRBV2|-
CASSEALPTATGELFF
TGTGCCAGCAGTGAAGCCCTACCAACAGCTACCGGGGAGCTGTTTTTT
>TRBJ1-5|-|TRBV29-1|-
CSVGGGGNQPQHF
TGCAGCGTTGGGGGGGGAGGTAATCAGCCCCAGCATTTT
>TRBJ1-3|-|TRBV29-1|-
CSVGQPGNTIYF
TGCAGCGTCGGACAGCCTGGAAACACCATATATTTT
>TRBJ2-1|-|TRBV2|-
CASSEQGSGNEQFF
TGTGCCAGCAGTGAGCAGGGTTCAGGCAATGAGCAGTTCTTC
>TRBJ2-1|TRBD1|TRBV19|-
CASSKGQGASYNEQFF
TGTGCCAGTAGTAAGGGACAGGGGGCCTCCTACAATGAGCAGTTCTTC
>TRBJ1-2|TRBD1|TRBV7-9|-
CASSLVWTGTPLDNGYTF
TGTGCCAGCAGCTTAGTATGGACAGGGACTCCGCTCGACAATGGCTACACCTTC
>TRBJ1-1|-|TRBV5-4|once
CASSPWNPGNTEAFF
TGTGCCAGCAGCCCTTGGAACCCAGGGAACACTGAAGCTTTCTTT
>TRBJ1-2|-|TRBV9|-
CASSVGDTAGYGYTF
TGTGCCAGCAGCGTAGGTGATACAGCGGGCTATGGCTACACCTTC
>TRBJ1-2|-|TRBV6-5|-
CASSSLVGYFSTF
TGTGCCAGCAGTTCCTTAGTCGGGTACTTCTCCACCTTC